The rows below give T cell receptor beta chains drawn from one sample of a study of blood T cell repertoires in COVID-19. Data came from immunoSEQ multiplex PCR; TCRdb stores just in-frame clones and leaves some out. The sample comprises roughly 190,000 clones, 70% to 90% of which are singletons, and about 6.8% rests with the top ten. Sequences were obtained from peripheral blood. These receptors were obtained from a woman between 35 and 50 years old who had recovered from COVID-19. Both conserved end residues are part of each CDR3. Each record gives: clone size, V gene, J gene, D gene, CDR3 protein, CDR3 DNA. D genes are given only for firm matches. Not all rows give a size; the values are once, few, many and, for expanded clones, a class.

once	TRBV19	TRBJ2-1	.	CASRDGWRDTDEQFF	TGTGCCAGTCGTGATGGCTGGCGGGATACGGATGAGCAGTTCTTC
.	TRBV6-1	TRBJ2-7	.	CASSESRKPSYEQYF	TGTGCCAGCAGTGAATCGAGGAAACCCTCCTACGAGCAGTACTTC
.	TRBV28	TRBJ2-7	TRBD2	CASSLAGVAYEQYF	TGTGCCAGCAGTTTAGCGGGAGTCGCGTACGAGCAGTACTTC
.	TRBV28	TRBJ2-1	TRBD2	CASSLVLAGFYNEQFF	TGTGCCAGCAGTTTGGTCCTAGCGGGATTCTACAATGAGCAGTTCTTC
.	TRBV9	TRBJ1-1	.	CASSVAPTKEAFF	TGTGCCAGCAGCGTAGCCCCCACTAAAGAAGCTTTCTTT
.	TRBV18	TRBJ2-6	TRBD1	CASSPGQGPYSGANVLTF	TGTGCCAGCTCACCCGGACAGGGGCCCTACTCTGGGGCCAACGTCCTGACTTTC
.	TRBV5-1	TRBJ2-3	.	CASRAGGTDTQYF	TGCGCCAGCAGAGCGGGCGGCACAGATACGCAGTATTTT
.	TRBV27	TRBJ2-1	TRBD2	CASSFSLAAYNEQFF	TGTGCCAGCAGTTTTAGCCTAGCGGCCTACAATGAGCAGTTCTTC
.	TRBV7-9	TRBJ2-2	.	CASSSPQGTNTGELFF	TGTGCCAGCAGCTCCCCCCAGGGTACGAACACCGGGGAGCTGTTTTTT
.	TRBV27	TRBJ2-7	TRBD1	CASSPPQGAGIYEQYF	TGTGCCAGCAGTCCCCCGCAGGGGGCAGGGATCTACGAGCAGTACTTC
once	TRBV14	TRBJ2-5	TRBD2	CASSRGTSGTQETQYF	TGTGCCAGCAGCCGAGGGACTAGCGGGACACAAGAGACCCAGTACTTC
.	TRBV7-8	TRBJ2-5	TRBD1	CASSLAHRGLGTQYF	TGTGCCAGCAGCTTAGCCCACAGGGGGCTTGGGACCCAGTACTTC
.	TRBV5-1	TRBJ2-3	.	CASRVDGLTDTQYF	TGCGCCAGCAGGGTAGACGGACTCACAGATACGCAGTATTTT
.	TRBV7-2	TRBJ1-4	.	CASSLALVGGREKLFF	TGTGCCAGCAGCTTAGCGCTCGTAGGGGGAAGGGAAAAACTGTTTTTT
.	TRBV12-5	TRBJ1-2	TRBD1	CASGDWTGRNGYTF	TGTGCTAGTGGTGATTGGACAGGGAGGAATGGCTACACCTTC
.	TRBV5-4	TRBJ2-7	.	CASSGRDSLGEQYF	TGTGCCAGCAGCGGCCGGGACTCTCTCGGGGAGCAGTACTTC
.	TRBV14	TRBJ1-1	.	CASSQDTLRVNTEAFF	TGTGCCAGCAGCCAAGATACGTTGCGGGTGAACACTGAAGCTTTCTTT
.	TRBV5-8	TRBJ2-3	.	CASSFSGEADTQYF	TGTGCCAGCAGCTTTTCGGGTGAAGCAGATACGCAGTATTTT
.	TRBV24-1	TRBJ1-1	.	CATSTSGGNTEAFF	TGTGCCACCAGCACCTCCGGTGGGAACACTGAAGCTTTCTTT
.	TRBV5-1	TRBJ2-3	TRBD1	CASSRGTGGVDTQYF	TGCGCCAGCAGCCGCGGGACAGGGGGTGTAGATACGCAGTATTTT
.	TRBV4-3	TRBJ2-1	TRBD1	CASSHRGQGVYNEQFF	TGCGCCAGCAGCCACCGGGGACAGGGGGTCTACAATGAGCAGTTCTTC
.	TRBV9	TRBJ2-7	.	CASSPMTDAYEQYF	TGTGCCAGCAGCCCTATGACTGACGCCTACGAGCAGTACTTC
.	TRBV6-2/TRBV6-3	TRBJ2-3	.	CASSQTAYTQYF	TGTGCCAGCAGCCAGACAGCCTATACGCAGTATTTT
few	TRBV9	TRBJ2-3	TRBD1	CASNLALGQGTQYF	TGTGCCAGCAACCTCGCACTGGGACAGGGCACGCAGTATTTT
.	TRBV19	TRBJ1-1	TRBD1	CASRTTGVPQQNTEAFF	TGTGCCAGTAGAACCACAGGGGTTCCTCAACAAAACACTGAAGCTTTCTTT
.	TRBV12-5	TRBJ1-5	.	CASGEGDSPNQPQHF	TGTGCTAGTGGAGAAGGGGATTCCCCCAATCAGCCCCAGCATTTT
.	TRBV6-5	TRBJ1-2	.	CASSYSQGGYGYTF	TGTGCCAGCAGTTACTCCCAGGGAGGGTATGGCTACACCTTC
.	TRBV11-1	TRBJ2-5	TRBD2	CASSWTSGILAETQYF	TGTGCCAGCAGCTGGACTAGCGGGATTTTGGCGGAGACCCAGTACTTC
.	TRBV19	TRBJ1-4	TRBD1	CASRLGQGGEKLFF	TGTGCCAGTAGGCTTGGACAGGGAGGTGAAAAACTGTTTTTT
.	TRBV5-1	TRBJ2-1	TRBD2	CASSRGLAGVGEQFF	TGCGCCAGCAGCAGGGGACTAGCGGGAGTAGGGGAGCAGTTCTTC
few	TRBV30	TRBJ2-1	TRBD2	CAWDEGTSSYNEQFF	TGTGCCTGGGACGAGGGGACTAGTTCCTACAATGAGCAGTTCTTC
.	TRBV5-4	TRBJ2-7	.	CASSLGSPAVYEQYF	TGTGCCAGCAGCTTGGGTTCACCGGCGGTCTACGAGCAGTACTTC
.	TRBV18	TRBJ1-3	.	CASSPRAAGLSGNTIYF	TGTGCCAGCTCACCACGGGCGGCGGGTCTATCTGGAAACACCATATATTTT
few	TRBV18	TRBJ2-1	TRBD2	CASSPSGLAFYNEQFF	TGTGCCAGCTCACCAAGTGGACTAGCGTTCTACAATGAGCAGTTCTTC
.	TRBV28	TRBJ2-7	.	CASSGGWFGYEQYF	TGTGCCAGCAGTGGGGGGTGGTTTGGCTACGAGCAGTACTTC
.	TRBV6-5	TRBJ2-5	.	CASSYSGVQETQYF	TGTGCCAGCAGTTATAGCGGAGTACAAGAGACCCAGTACTTC
.	TRBV5-4	TRBJ2-7	TRBD1	CASSSRTGNYEQYF	TGTGCCAGCAGCTCGAGGACAGGCAACTACGAGCAGTACTTC
.	TRBV9	TRBJ2-5	.	CASSVGTEETQYF	TGTGCCAGCAGCGTAGGGACAGAAGAGACCCAGTACTTC
.	TRBV7-9	TRBJ1-5	TRBD1	CASTLTGDGNQPQHF	TGTGCCAGCACCCTCACAGGGGACGGCAATCAGCCCCAGCATTTT
.	TRBV7-8	TRBJ2-7	TRBD2	CASSFNGRAGEQYF	TGTGCCAGCAGCTTTAACGGGAGGGCCGGTGAGCAGTACTTC
.	TRBV30	TRBJ1-1	TRBD1	CAWARTGLGTEAFF	TGTGCCTGGGCTAGGACAGGGCTGGGCACTGAAGCTTTCTTT
.	TRBV7-3	TRBJ1-1	.	CASSSTGGADGYGAFF	TGTGCCAGCAGCTCAACGGGCGGGGCAGACGGTTACGGAGCTTTCTTT
.	TRBV6-6	TRBJ1-5	TRBD1	CASSMGQLAQPQHF	TGTGCCAGCAGTATGGGACAGTTGGCTCAGCCCCAGCATTTT
.	TRBV7-6	TRBJ1-5	.	CASSLGTITSNQPQHF	TGTGCCAGCAGCTTAGGAACAATTACCAGCAATCAGCCCCAGCATTTT
once	TRBV18	TRBJ1-5	.	CASSPFSVNQPQHF	TGTGCCAGCTCACCATTTTCAGTTAATCAGCCCCAGCATTTT
.	TRBV6-5	TRBJ1-2	.	CASRDTNYGYTF	TGTGCCAGCAGGGACACTAACTATGGCTACACCTTC
few	TRBV19	TRBJ1-3	TRBD1	CASSARQGPSGNTIYF	TGTGCCAGTAGTGCACGACAGGGACCCTCTGGAAACACCATATATTTT
few	TRBV29-1	TRBJ2-1	TRBD2	CSVEDSGIIDEQFF	TGCAGCGTTGAGGATAGCGGGATCATCGATGAGCAGTTCTTC
.	TRBV4-2	TRBJ1-5	TRBD1	CASSRAGGPQHF	TGTGCCAGCAGCCGGGCAGGGGGTCCCCAGCATTTT
.	TRBV5-6	TRBJ2-6	.	CASSFSGAQPSGANVLTF	TGTGCCAGCAGCTTTTCAGGGGCCCAACCCTCTGGGGCCAACGTCCTGACTTTC